This record looks at one TCR beta chain sequence and its context. The data were obtained in a study of shared clonotypes between healthy human individuals. The germline V and J ends were trimmed by 4 bases and 2 bases, with 17 bases remaining between them. The CDR3 is 16 residues long. Germline CDR1 is SGHRS and CDR2 is YFSETQ. In the naive CD8 group, cells lacked CD45RO and were positively selected for CCR7, so terminally differentiated effector memory CD45RA+ cells were left out. Data came from immunoSEQ multiplex PCR; TCRdb stores just in-frame clones and leaves some out. The repertoire holds about 2.1 million clones, about 93% seen once, with more than 1.5% in the top ten.

This receptor was identified in a man aged 18 to 29 in good health. Some clones in this sample may be carry-over from other donors' samples. V gene TRBV5-1 combines with J gene TRBJ2-3; possibly TRBD2 for D (6 bases). Sequenced: naive CD8+ T cells from PBMCs. The CDR3 sequence is CASSAGKPTYTDTQYF. CDR3 sequence (DNA): TGCGCCAGCAGCGCGGGGAAGCCTACCTACACAGATACGCAGTATTTT.